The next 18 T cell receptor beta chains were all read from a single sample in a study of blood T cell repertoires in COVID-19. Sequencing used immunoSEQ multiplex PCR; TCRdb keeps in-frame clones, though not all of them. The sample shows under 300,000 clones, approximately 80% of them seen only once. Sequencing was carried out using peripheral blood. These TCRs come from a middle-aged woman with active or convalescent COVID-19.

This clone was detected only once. CDR3 DNA sequence: TGTGCCTGGAGTGCTTACAGGGGGCTCGGAAACACCATATATTTT. Translated: CAWSAYRGLGNTIYF. This chain links TRBV30 with TRBJ1-3; TRBD1 matches at 9 bases. J was trimmed by 4 bases and V by 1 base; bases with no gene match: 5. Germline values: CDR1 GTSNPN, CDR2 SVGIG (reference sequence). The CDR3 sequence is 15 residues long.

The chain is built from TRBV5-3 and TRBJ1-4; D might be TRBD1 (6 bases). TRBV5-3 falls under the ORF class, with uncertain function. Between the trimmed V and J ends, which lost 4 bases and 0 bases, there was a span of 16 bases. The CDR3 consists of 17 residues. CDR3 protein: CARSPRGKGATNEKLFF. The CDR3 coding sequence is TGTGCCAGAAGCCCCAGGGGCAAAGGAGCAACTAATGAAAAACTGTTTTTT.

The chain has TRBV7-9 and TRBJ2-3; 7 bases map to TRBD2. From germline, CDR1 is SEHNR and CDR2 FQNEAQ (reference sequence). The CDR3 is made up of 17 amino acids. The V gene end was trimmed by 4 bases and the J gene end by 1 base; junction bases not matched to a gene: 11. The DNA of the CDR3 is TGTGCCAGCAGCTCTCGACTGAGCGGGACCGGCACAGATACGCAGTATTTT. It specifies CASSSRLSGTGTDTQYF.

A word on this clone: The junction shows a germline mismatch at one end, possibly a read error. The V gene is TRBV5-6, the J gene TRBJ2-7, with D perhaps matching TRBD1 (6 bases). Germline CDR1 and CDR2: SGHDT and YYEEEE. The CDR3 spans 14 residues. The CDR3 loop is CASSSRRGSDEQYF. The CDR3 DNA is TGTGCCAGCAGCTCCCGCAGGGGCTCCGACGAGCAGTACTTC.

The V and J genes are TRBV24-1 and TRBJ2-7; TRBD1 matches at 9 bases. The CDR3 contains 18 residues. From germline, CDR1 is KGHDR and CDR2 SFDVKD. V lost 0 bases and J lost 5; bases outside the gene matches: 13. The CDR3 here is CATSDLTGGDPSIHEQYV. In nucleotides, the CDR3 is TGTGCCACCAGTGATTTGACAGGGGGCGATCCCTCGATCCACGAGCAGTACGTC.

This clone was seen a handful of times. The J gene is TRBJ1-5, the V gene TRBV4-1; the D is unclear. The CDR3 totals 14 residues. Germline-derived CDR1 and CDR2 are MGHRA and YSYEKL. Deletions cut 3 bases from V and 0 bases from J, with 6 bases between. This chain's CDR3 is CASSHRLSNQPQHF. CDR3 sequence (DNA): TGCGCCAGCAGCCACCGACTTAGCAATCAGCCCCAGCATTTT.

The CDR3 nucleotides are TGTGCCAGCAGGCTTACCGGAGGGGGCTACACCTTC. It yields the protein CASRLTGGGYTF. The chain employs TRBV28 and TRBJ1-2, with D unclear. V was trimmed by 6 bases and J by 8 bases, leaving 13 bases between them. The CDR3 runs 12 residues. Germline assignment: CDR1 MDHEN and CDR2 SYDVKM.

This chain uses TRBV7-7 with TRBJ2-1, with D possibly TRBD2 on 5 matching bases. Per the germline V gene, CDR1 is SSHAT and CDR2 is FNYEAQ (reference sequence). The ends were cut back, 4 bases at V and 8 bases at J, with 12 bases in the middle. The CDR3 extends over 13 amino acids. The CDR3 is CASSSGVFDEQFF. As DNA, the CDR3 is TGTGCCAGCAGCTCCGGGGTCTTTGATGAGCAGTTCTTC.

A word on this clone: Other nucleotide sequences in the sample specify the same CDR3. DNA of the CDR3: TGCGCCAGCAGCTTAACTAGCGGGGCGACAGATACGCAGTATTTT. As protein: CASSLTSGATDTQYF. The chain links TRBV5-1 to TRBJ2-3; TRBD2 aligns across 10 bases. Germline values: CDR1 SGHRS, CDR2 YFSETQ. The CDR3 spans 15 residues. V shed 2 bases, J shed 3 bases, and the junction held 3 bases outside the gene matches.

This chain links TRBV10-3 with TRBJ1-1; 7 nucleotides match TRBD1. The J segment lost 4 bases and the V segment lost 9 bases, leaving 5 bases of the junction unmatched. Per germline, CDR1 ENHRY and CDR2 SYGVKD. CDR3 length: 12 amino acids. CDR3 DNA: TGTGCCATAACCTCAGGGGGCACTGAAGCTTTCTTT. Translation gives CAITSGGTEAFF.

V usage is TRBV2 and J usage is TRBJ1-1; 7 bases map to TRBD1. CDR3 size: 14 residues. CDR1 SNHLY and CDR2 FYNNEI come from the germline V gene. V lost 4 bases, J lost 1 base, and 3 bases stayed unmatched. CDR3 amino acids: CASSGQGTNTEAFF. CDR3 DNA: TGTGCCAGCAGTGGACAGGGAACGAACACTGAAGCTTTCTTT.

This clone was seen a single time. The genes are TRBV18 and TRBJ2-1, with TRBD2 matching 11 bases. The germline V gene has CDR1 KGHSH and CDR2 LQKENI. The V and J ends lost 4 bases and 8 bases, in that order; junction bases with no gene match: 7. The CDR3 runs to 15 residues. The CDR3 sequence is CASSRSGGATHEQFF. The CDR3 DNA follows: TGTGCCAGCTCACGTAGCGGGGGGGCTACCCATGAGCAGTTCTTC. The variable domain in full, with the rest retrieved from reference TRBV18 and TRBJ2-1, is NAGVMQNPRHLVRRRGQEARLRCSPMKGHSHVYWYRQLPEEGLKFMVYLQKENIIDESGMPKERFSAEFPKEGPSILRIQQVVRGDSAAYFCASSRSGGATHEQFFGPGTRLTVL.

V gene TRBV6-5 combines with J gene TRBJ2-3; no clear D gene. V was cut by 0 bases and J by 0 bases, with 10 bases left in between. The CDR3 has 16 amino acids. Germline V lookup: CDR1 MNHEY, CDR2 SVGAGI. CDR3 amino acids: CASSYSTGLSTDTQYF. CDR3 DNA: TGTGCCAGCAGTTACTCCACTGGGCTTAGCACAGATACGCAGTATTTT.

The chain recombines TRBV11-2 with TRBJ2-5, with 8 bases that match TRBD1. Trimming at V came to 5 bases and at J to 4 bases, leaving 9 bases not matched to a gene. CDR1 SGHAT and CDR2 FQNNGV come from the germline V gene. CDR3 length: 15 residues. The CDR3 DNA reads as TGTGCCAGCAGCCAAGCCAGGGGGCAGGGAGAGACCCAGTACTTC. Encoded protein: CASSQARGQGETQYF.

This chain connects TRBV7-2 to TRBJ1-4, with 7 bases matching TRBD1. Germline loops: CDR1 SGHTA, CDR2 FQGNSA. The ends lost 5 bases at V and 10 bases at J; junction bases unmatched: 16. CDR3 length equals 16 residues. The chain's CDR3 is CASSLYGQVDFAKLFF. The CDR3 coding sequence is TGTGCCAGCAGCCTATACGGACAGGTCGATTTCGCAAAACTGTTTTTT.

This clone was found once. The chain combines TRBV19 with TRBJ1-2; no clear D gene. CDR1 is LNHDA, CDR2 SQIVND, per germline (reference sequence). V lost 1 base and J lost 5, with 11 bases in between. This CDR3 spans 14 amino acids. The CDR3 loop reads CASSIAATPYGYTF. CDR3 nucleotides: TGTGCCAGTAGTATAGCCGCGACACCGTATGGCTACACCTTC.

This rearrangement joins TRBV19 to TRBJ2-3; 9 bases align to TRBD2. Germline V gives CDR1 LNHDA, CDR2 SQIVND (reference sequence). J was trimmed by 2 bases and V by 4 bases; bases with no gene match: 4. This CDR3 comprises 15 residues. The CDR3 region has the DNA TGTGCCAGTAGTACGACTAGCGGACCCACAGATACGCAGTATTTT. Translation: CASSTTSGPTDTQYF.

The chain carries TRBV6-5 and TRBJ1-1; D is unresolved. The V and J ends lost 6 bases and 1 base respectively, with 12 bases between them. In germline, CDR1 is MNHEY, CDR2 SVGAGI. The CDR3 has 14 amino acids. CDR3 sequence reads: CASRLVAGNTEAFF. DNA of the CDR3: TGTGCCAGCAGGTTGGTTGCGGGGAACACTGAAGCTTTCTTT.